The clone carrying this T cell receptor beta chain was counted between two and nine times. The data were obtained in a study of blood T cell repertoires in COVID-19. Across the whole study: The United States, Italy and Spain were the sources of the acute and convalescent COVID-19 samples. Nucleic acid was either cDNA or gDNA, and it came from T cells, B-cell-depleted T cells, or PBMCs.

CDR3 length equals 17 residues. Trimming cost V 9 bases and J 0 bases, with 20 bases left between them. CDR1 SGHAT and CDR2 FQNNGV come from the germline V gene. Original methodology: Quantification of nucleated cells was approximated via reference gene primer amplification. The assay was immunoSEQ multiplex PCR, and TCRdb's table has in-frame clones only and misses some. The V and J calls and clone size come from that table; D and trimming were worked out from the DNA. The table has around 140,000 clones, 76% seen once. This chain joins TRBV11-2 and TRBJ1-4, with D maybe TRBD1 (6 bases). Input material: peripheral blood. This sequence was found in a woman aged 80 or over with active or convalescent COVID-19. The CDR3 nucleotides read TGTGCCAGTAGGGGGAGAGGCGCAGGATCAACTAATGAAAAACTGTTTTTT. Protein product: CASRGRGAGSTNEKLFF.